Listed below are T cell receptor beta chains from one sample, sequenced in a study of beta chain features in type 1 diabetes. TCRdb keeps only in-frame clones here, not all; method: immunoSEQ multiplex PCR. The sample records 100,000 to 150,000 clones, roughly 17% being singletons. Sequenced material: central memory CD4+ T cells from blood. These receptors were taken from a man in his late teens or twenties with type 1 diabetes. Each CDR3 is given with its conserved first and last residue. D genes are given only for firm matches. Rows may omit the clone size; those that give it use once, few, many or a size class.

j_call | d_call | v_call | clone_size | cdr3_aa
TRBJ1-6 | . | TRBV19 | . | CASKEGNSPLHF
TRBJ2-5 | . | TRBV27 | many | CASSGDWRDTQYF
TRBJ2-1 | . | TRBV13 | . | CASSNRLPGHEQFF
TRBJ2-5 | TRBD2 | TRBV5-1 | . | CASSLVEGGPRETQYF
TRBJ1-4 | TRBD1 | TRBV5-1 | few | CASSPGQTNEKLFF
TRBJ2-5 | . | TRBV5-4 | many | CASSGSLGKETQYF
TRBJ2-2 | . | TRBV7-8 | . | CASSPRGDKAAGELFF
TRBJ2-5 | . | TRBV30 | . | CAWNGADQETQYF
TRBJ2-5 | . | TRBV28 | many | CASSSLQGGSETQYF
TRBJ2-7 | . | TRBV18 | . | CASSLENYEQYF
TRBJ2-5 | . | TRBV15 | . | CATSKVGVGETQYF
TRBJ1-4 | . | TRBV27 | few | CASSLYSKGEKLFF
TRBJ2-4 | TRBD2 | TRBV30 | . | CAWSPGLEQNIQYF
TRBJ1-1 | . | TRBV30 | few | CAWSVHGTEAFF
TRBJ2-3 | . | TRBV6-1 | . | CASSRDPTRSDTQYF
TRBJ2-7 | TRBD1 | TRBV2 | . | CASSTGTAYEQYF
TRBJ2-7 | . | TRBV28 | . | CASSSSRAGINYEQYF
TRBJ2-2 | . | TRBV30 | . | CAWSRGVTGELFF
TRBJ2-5 | . | TRBV4-2 | many | CASSQDQLPDTQYF